The present TCR beta chain was sequenced within a study of identical twins (dated by TCRdb to 2015 to 2016). Broadly, across the study: The study deep-sequenced TCR alpha and beta repertoires from monozygotic twins, unrelated adults of various ages and cord blood to test whether fetal clonotypes persist. Replicate twin experiments were performed at different times using different library preparation protocols to rule out contamination.

Study-wide findings and limitations: In beta out-of-frame sequences, excess twin sharing was weaker, because having fewer shared sequences lowered the signal-to-noise ratio. Zero-insertion analyses could be partly confounded by invariant T cells such as MAIT and iNKT, although diverse VJ usage argued against such confounding for most clonotypes. Conclusions relied on cross-sectional statistical analysis, since the same donors could not be followed over many years. Fewer insertions were carried by abundant cord blood beta clonotypes, a similar but weaker trend appeared in young adult naive repertoires, and no such trend appeared in memory repertoires. Out-of-frame TCR alpha sharing in monozygotic twins was systematically underestimated by recombination models, whereas sharing between unrelated individuals was in agreement with the recombination models. Out-of-frame TCR alpha sequences shared between twins showed an excess of low generation-probability sequences compared with coincidental sharing between unrelated individuals.

The library came from 5' RACE. The run used an Illumina HiSeq 2000. Template switching introduced a universal primer binding site; the final cDNA contained a unique molecular identifier, enabling accurate counting of TCR cDNA molecules. Specific primers in the conserved constant-segment region were used to synthesize first-strand cDNA for the TCR alpha and beta chains. Each cDNA library was double barcoded, with a SMART-Mk sample barcode plus Illumina barcodes, to control for contamination. TruSeq adapter sequences, together with Illumina sample barcodes, were added in two successive PCR steps. The TCR alpha and beta cDNA libraries were sequenced on the Illumina HiSeq platform using custom primers. The authors' pipeline ran thus. Raw reads were processed with MiGEC to extract unique molecular identifiers, and MiXCR was used to determine CDR3 positions. For each individual, recombination models were inferred using an EM algorithm with the repgenHMM and IGoR tools. The tcR package in R was used for shared clonotype analysis, with sharing normalized by the product of cloneset sizes. Out-of-frame nonproductive sequences were analyzed to study raw recombination free of thymic and clonal selection effects. The public reads were run again by TCRdb, first through fastp at Q25 and then through MiXCR, and only productive beta chains were kept. Rows matching on CDR3 protein sequence are summarized as one entry with the most common DNA and genes. The V and J calls and clone size come from TCRdb's table, not from the authors' own analysis. The sample has some 300,000 distinct CDR3 sequences on record, approximately 13% of them singletons. 7.2% of the sample is held by the ten biggest clonotypes.

The CDR3 runs 15 amino acids, cysteine and phenylalanine included. Only the CDR3 portion is preserved as DNA: 45 bases, with reading frame beginning at the first base. The trim is 11 bases for V and 5 bases for J, with a gap of 23 bases between the germline ends. Via the germline V gene, CDR1 is KGHDR and CDR2 SFDVKD. Every donor in the study was a healthy Caucasian. Three pairs of female monozygotic twins, all aged roughly 18 to 29 years, were included in the twin cohort. Positive isolation kits from Invitrogen were used to isolate CD4+ and CD8+ T cell populations. This clonotype was seen a handful of times. Its antigen is unknown. No much larger clonotype is one base removed from it; base qualities were not supplied. Separately, the same data were catalogued under a study of yellow fever vaccine responses in identical twins. The second study, in turn, reports: The authors reported that the T cell response to vaccination in identical twins appeared partly convergent and partly personalized. In identical twins, the study followed T cell clones that responded to the vaccine with precision.

This receptor was identified in a woman under 30 in good health. The sequenced sample was CD8+ T cells sorted from blood. The V and J genes are TRBV24-1 and TRBJ2-5, with TRBD2 tentatively as D gene (6 bases match). CDR3 loop: CASTSSLALWETQYF. DNA sequence: TGTGCCAGTACTAGCAGTCTAGCGCTCTGGGAGACCCAGTACTTC.